These 21 T cell receptor beta chains share one sample of origin, sequenced in a study of blood T cell repertoires in COVID-19. Profiling relied on immunoSEQ multiplex PCR, and the TCRdb table lists in-frame clones only, not all of them. The top ten hold about 39% of the sample, which has 34,000 or so clones, 90% to 95% seen once. What was sequenced was peripheral blood. The receptor set was obtained from a man in his sixties with active or convalescent COVID-19.

V gene TRBV5-1 combines with J gene TRBJ2-7, with a possible D match to TRBD1 (6 bases). The CDR3 totals 14 residues. Germline V CDR1 and CDR2: SGHRS, YFSETQ. V was shortened by 0 bases and J by 2 bases, with 9 bases between the two germline ends. The CDR3 sequence: CASSLEQGTYEQYF. The CDR3 bases are TGCGCCAGCAGCTTGGAACAGGGCACCTACGAGCAGTACTTC.

The chain uses TRBV6-5 and TRBJ2-3; weak D call: TRBD1 (6 bases). The CDR3 sequence is 13 residues long. CDR1 is MNHEY, CDR2 SVGAGI, per germline. Trimming took 9 bases from V and 4 from J, leaving 14 bases between them. The CDR3 DNA reads TGTGCCAGTGGCCTCAGGGGAGCAGATACGCAGTATTTT. It yields the protein CASGLRGADTQYF.

The gene calls are TRBV11-1 and TRBJ1-2; maybe TRBD1 (5 bases). Trimming pared 3 bases from V and 6 bases from J, leaving 8 bases between. Germline V gene lookup returns CDR1 SGHAT and CDR2 FQDESV (reference sequence). CDR3 length equals 12 residues. The CDR3 loop reads CASSLEGDGYTF. As DNA, the CDR3 is TGTGCCAGCAGCTTGGAAGGGGATGGCTACACCTTC.

This chain joins TRBV6-5 and TRBJ1-4; 9 bases fit TRBD1. Losses at the gene ends were 8 bases for V and 8 bases for J; bases not matched to a gene: 9. CDR3 length equals 14 residues. Per the germline V gene, CDR1 is MNHEY and CDR2 is SVGAGI. The CDR3 DNA follows: TGTGCCAGCGGAAAAGGTGACAGGGGGGAAAAACTGTTTTTT. Translated, it gives CASGKGDRGEKLFF.

The chain carries TRBV4-3 and TRBJ2-5, with 10 bases lining up with TRBD1. V dropped 0 bases and J dropped 4; count of bases not matched to a gene: 5. The CDR3 contains 16 residues. Germline V CDR1 and CDR2: LGHNA, YSLEER. DNA for the CDR3: TGCGCCAGCAGCCAAGATGCGACAGGGGGCGGAGAGACCCAGTACTTC. It codes for CASSQDATGGGETQYF.

The rearrangement joins TRBV7-2 to TRBJ1-1; 8 bases agree with TRBD1. CDR1 is SGHTA and CDR2 is FQGNSA in the germline V gene. The J segment lost 3 bases and the V segment lost 6 bases, leaving 9 bases of the junction unmatched. The CDR3 contains 15 residues. This CDR3 is CASSSQGGGYTEAFF. CDR3 nucleotide sequence: TGTGCCAGCAGTTCACAGGGGGGAGGTTACACTGAAGCTTTCTTT.

The chain couples TRBV2 to TRBJ1-4, with D possibly being TRBD1 (5 bases). This CDR3 contains 15 residues. The V gene lost 5 bases and the J gene lost 5 bases, with 15 bases spanning the gap. Germline CDR1 SNHLY, CDR2 FYNNEI. The CDR3 DNA is TGTGCCAGCAGTTCCATACAGGCGTCAAATGAAAAACTGTTTTTT. This encodes CASSSIQASNEKLFF.

This chain joins TRBV18 and TRBJ1-1; D gene ambiguous. The V gene lost 6 bases and the J gene lost 5 bases, with 16 bases spanning the gap. The germline CDR1 and CDR2 sequences are KGHSH and LQKENI. The CDR3 runs to 14 residues. CDR3 coding DNA: TGTGCCAGCTCGCCCGCAGGTACGAGTACTGAAGCTTTCTTT. Encoded protein: CASSPAGTSTEAFF. The entire variable domain, with the rest obtained from reference TRBV18 and TRBJ1-1, is as follows: NAGVMQNPRHLVRRRGQEARLRCSPMKGHSHVYWYRQLPEEGLKFMVYLQKENIIDESGMPKERFSAEFPKEGPSILRIQQVVRGDSAAYFCASSPAGTSTEAFFGQGTRLTVV.

In DNA form, the CDR3 reads TGTGCCAGCTCACCAAGACAGGGCCCACTAACGCCCCAGCATTTT. The encoded protein is CASSPRQGPLTPQHF. The chain combines TRBV18 with TRBJ1-5; 7 nucleotides match TRBD1. V gave up 2 bases and J gave up 9 bases; unmatched junction bases: 10. Germline values: CDR1 KGHSH, CDR2 LQKENI. The CDR3 totals 15 residues.

The J gene is TRBJ2-1, the V gene TRBV7-9; D might be TRBD1 (6 bases). The CDR3 spans 14 residues. V lost 3 bases and J 7 bases, leaving 13 bases between the germline ends. Per germline, CDR1 SEHNR and CDR2 FQNEAQ (reference sequence). CDR3 sequence reads: CASSFADRLNEQFF. CDR3 bases: TGTGCCAGCAGCTTTGCAGACAGGCTGAATGAGCAGTTCTTC.

The chain combines TRBV10-3 with TRBJ1-6, with TRBD1 as a possible D gene (5 bases). Trimming shortened V by 11 bases and J by 0 bases, and 11 bases separated the two germline ends. The CDR3 is made up of 14 amino acids. Germline CDR1 ENHRY, CDR2 SYGVKD. In DNA, the CDR3 is TGTGCCTCGGACACGGGCTCCTATAATTCACCCCTCCACTTT. Protein: CASDTGSYNSPLHF.

The rearrangement links TRBV19 to TRBJ1-1; D uncertain. The CDR3 loop spans 13 amino acids. In germline, CDR1 is LNHDA, CDR2 SQIVND (reference sequence). The V end lost 4 bases, the J end lost 2 bases, and 8 bases lay between the germline ends. CDR3 in DNA: TGTGCCAGTAGTACACAGCTTAACACTGAAGCTTTCTTT. Protein: CASSTQLNTEAFF.

The chain links TRBV5-1 to TRBJ2-7, with a tentative D call TRBD1 (5 bases). Trimming took 0 bases from V and 0 from J, leaving 10 bases between them. Germline V lookup: CDR1 SGHRS, CDR2 YFSETQ. The CDR3 covers 15 residues. The CDR3 nucleotides read TGCGCCAGCAGCTTGGGACAGTCGCCCTCCTACGAGCAGTACTTC. It translates to CASSLGQSPSYEQYF.

The chain carries TRBV3-1 (or the pseudogene TRBV3-2) and TRBJ2-7; 8 bases line up with TRBD2. The CDR3 is 16 amino acids. Germline V gene data show CDR1 as LGHDT and CDR2 as YNNKEL (reference sequence). The trim removed 2 bases at V and 6 bases at J, leaving 12 bases unmatched. CDR3 in DNA: TGTGCCAGCAGCCAATTTACTACCCGGGAGGGCGGCGAGCAGTACTTC. Amino acid sequence: CASSQFTTREGGEQYF.

The J gene is TRBJ1-3, the V gene TRBV7-6; TRBD1 might be the D (5 bases). The V end was cut by 5 bases, the J end by 2 bases, with 13 bases between. In germline, CDR1 is SGHVS, CDR2 FNYEAQ. CDR3 length: 15 amino acids. In nucleotides, the CDR3 is TGTGCCAGCAGCCATGGGGCTTTTCCTGGAAACACCATATATTTT. Its translation: CASSHGAFPGNTIYF.

The chain uses TRBV25-1 and TRBJ1-4; perhaps TRBD1 as D (6 bases). Trimming shortened V by 3 bases and J by 10 bases, and 9 bases separated the two germline ends. The CDR3 runs 12 residues. CDR1 MGHDK and CDR2 SYGVNS come from the germline V gene. CDR3 sequence: CASSDRQVKLFF. Written as DNA, the CDR3 is TGTGCCAGCAGTGATCGACAGGTAAAACTGTTTTTT. Based on the CDR3 plus reference TRBV25-1 and TRBJ1-4, the full variable domain is EADIYQTPRYLVIGTGKKITLECSQTMGHDKMYWYQQDPGMELHLIHYSYGVNSTEKGDLSSESTVSRIRTEHFPLTLESARPSHTSQYLCASSDRQVKLFFGSGTQLSVL.

V and J are TRBV18 and TRBJ1-5; D is unresolved. The V gene lost 6 bases and the J gene lost 5 bases, with 11 bases spanning the gap. This CDR3 spans 13 amino acids. Germline V gene lookup returns CDR1 KGHSH and CDR2 LQKENI. The CDR3 region has the DNA TGTGCCAGCTCCCGGGATTCTTATCAGCCCCAGCATTTT. Translating gives CASSRDSYQPQHF.

The gene calls are TRBV25-1 and TRBJ2-3, with 7 bases fitting TRBD2. CDR3 length equals 15 residues. CDR1 MGHDK and CDR2 SYGVNS come from the germline V gene. V lost 8 bases, J lost 2 bases, and 10 bases stayed unmatched. CDR3 loop: CASGGRAGYTDTQYF. The CDR3 nucleotides read TGTGCCAGCGGAGGGCGAGCGGGGTACACAGATACGCAGTATTTT.

The chain employs TRBV6-5 and TRBJ1-2; 7 positions match TRBD1. This CDR3 has 14 residues. Looked up from germline, CDR1 is MNHEY and CDR2 is SVGAGI. The trim removed 6 bases at V and 2 bases at J, leaving 6 bases unmatched. CDR3 in DNA: TGTGCCAGCAGACCAGGGACAGACAACTATGGCTACACCTTC. Protein: CASRPGTDNYGYTF.

The chain employs TRBV18 and TRBJ1-1, with 7 bases identical to TRBD1. CDR3 length: 14 residues. Germline values: CDR1 KGHSH, CDR2 LQKENI. V gave up 5 bases and J gave up 1 base; unmatched junction bases: 4. The CDR3: CASSGQAGNTEAFF. The CDR3 DNA reads TGTGCCAGCTCAGGACAGGCAGGGAACACTGAAGCTTTCTTT.

The chain is built from TRBV27 and TRBJ1-1; 7 nucleotides align to TRBD1. V shed 7 bases and J 11 bases; nucleotides not matched to a gene: 10. CDR3 length equals 12 residues. Germline CDR1 is MNHEY and CDR2 is SMNVEV (reference sequence). The CDR3 nucleotides read TGTGCCAGCACTCCCAGGGGGAAAAGGGCTTTCTTT. It is translated as CASTPRGKRAFF.